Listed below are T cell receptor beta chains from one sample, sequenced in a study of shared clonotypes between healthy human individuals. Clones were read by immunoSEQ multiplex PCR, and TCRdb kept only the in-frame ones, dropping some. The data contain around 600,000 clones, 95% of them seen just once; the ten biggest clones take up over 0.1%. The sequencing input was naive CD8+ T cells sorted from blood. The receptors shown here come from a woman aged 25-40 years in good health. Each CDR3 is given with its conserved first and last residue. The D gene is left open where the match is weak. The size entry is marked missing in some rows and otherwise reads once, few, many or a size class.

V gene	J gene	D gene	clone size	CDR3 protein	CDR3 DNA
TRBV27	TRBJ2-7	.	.	CASSPQPDREAYEQYF	TGTGCCAGCAGTCCCCAGCCCGACAGGGAGGCCTACGAGCAGTACTTC
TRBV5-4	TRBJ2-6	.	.	CASSLGAYGISSGANVLTF	TGTGCCAGCAGCTTGGGAGCGTACGGGATTAGCTCTGGGGCCAACGTCCTGACTTTC
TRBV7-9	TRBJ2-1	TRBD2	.	CASSWTSDYNEQFF	TGTGCCAGCAGCTGGACTAGCGACTACAATGAGCAGTTCTTC
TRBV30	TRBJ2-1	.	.	CAWDDTGNEQFF	TGTGCCTGGGATGATACCGGGAATGAGCAGTTCTTC
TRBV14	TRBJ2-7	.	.	CASSQDLIEYEQYF	TGTGCCAGCAGCCAAGATTTAATTGAGTACGAGCAGTACTTC
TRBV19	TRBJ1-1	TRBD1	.	CASSMWDSGTEAFF	TGTGCCAGTAGTATGTGGGACAGCGGCACTGAAGCTTTCTTT
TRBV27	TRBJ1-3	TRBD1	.	CASSATGEKGNTIYF	TGTGCCAGCAGTGCGACAGGGGAAAAGGGAAACACCATATATTTT
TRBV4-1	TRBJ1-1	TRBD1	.	CASSLRTGREDTEAFF	TGCGCCAGCAGTCTAAGGACAGGGAGGGAAGACACTGAAGCTTTCTTT
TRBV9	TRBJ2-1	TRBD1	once	CASSHTGGEQFF	TGTGCCAGCAGCCACACAGGGGGCGAGCAGTTCTTC
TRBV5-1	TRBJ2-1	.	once	CASSLDGYNEQFF	TGCGCCAGCAGCTTGGACGGGTACAATGAGCAGTTCTTC
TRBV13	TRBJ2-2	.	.	CASSFLGANTGELFF	TGTGCCAGCAGCTTTTTAGGGGCGAACACCGGGGAGCTGTTTTTT
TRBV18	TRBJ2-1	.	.	CASSPGGSSYNEQFF	TGTGCCAGCTCACCAGGCGGGTCCTCCTACAATGAGCAGTTCTTC
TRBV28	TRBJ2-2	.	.	CASSFKTRIRNTGELFF	TGTGCCAGCAGTTTTAAGACCCGGATAAGGAACACCGGGGAGCTGTTTTTT
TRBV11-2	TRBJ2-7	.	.	CASSLGPGHYEQYF	TGTGCCAGCAGCTTAGGTCCGGGCCACTACGAGCAGTACTTC
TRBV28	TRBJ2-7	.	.	CASNLRAGLSYEQYF	TGTGCCAGCAACCTCCGGGCGGGACTTTCCTACGAGCAGTACTTC
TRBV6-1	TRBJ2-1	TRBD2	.	CASSDLLAGPYNEQFF	TGTGCCAGCAGTGACCTTTTAGCGGGGCCCTACAATGAGCAGTTCTTC
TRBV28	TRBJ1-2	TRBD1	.	CASSSGGEVANYGYTF	TGTGCCAGCAGTTCAGGGGGCGAGGTGGCTAACTATGGCTACACCTTC
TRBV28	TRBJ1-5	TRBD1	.	CASSPQGEEDQPQHF	TGTGCCAGCAGTCCACAGGGGGAGGAGGATCAGCCCCAGCATTTT
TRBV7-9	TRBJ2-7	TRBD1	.	CASSLGQGAYEQYF	TGTGCCAGCAGCTTAGGACAGGGGGCTTACGAGCAGTACTTC
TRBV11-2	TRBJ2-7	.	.	CASSLVSGPFYEQYF	TGTGCCAGCAGCTTAGTGAGCGGGCCTTTCTACGAGCAGTACTTC
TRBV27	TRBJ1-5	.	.	CASSLFGVSNQPQHF	TGTGCCAGCAGTTTATTTGGGGTGAGCAATCAGCCCCAGCATTTT
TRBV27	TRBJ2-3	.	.	CASSLQDSTDTQYF	TGTGCCAGCAGTTTACAGGACAGCACAGATACGCAGTATTTT
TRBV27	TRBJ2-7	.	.	CASSLGSLGSNEQYF	TGTGCCAGCTCCCTCGGGAGCCTAGGTAGCAACGAGCAGTACTTC
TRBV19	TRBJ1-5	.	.	CASSLGQLVQPQHF	TGTGCCAGTAGTTTGGGTCAGTTGGTTCAGCCCCAGCATTTT
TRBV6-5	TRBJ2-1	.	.	CASSYRALPNEQFF	TGTGCCAGCAGTTACCGGGCCCTACCCAATGAGCAGTTCTTC
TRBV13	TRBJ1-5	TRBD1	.	CASSSSRDRVQPQHF	TGTGCCAGCAGCTCGTCCCGGGACAGGGTTCAGCCCCAGCATTTT
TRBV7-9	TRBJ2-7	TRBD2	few	CASRLAGGPLEEQYF	TGTGCCAGCAGGCTAGCGGGAGGGCCCCTGGAGGAGCAGTACTTC
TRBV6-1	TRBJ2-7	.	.	CASSEGGRGYYEQYF	TGTGCCAGCAGTGAAGGTGGCAGGGGTTACTACGAGCAGTACTTC
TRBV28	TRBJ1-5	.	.	CASTLIGGSNQPQHF	TGTGCCAGCACCCTCATCGGGGGGAGCAATCAGCCCCAGCATTTT
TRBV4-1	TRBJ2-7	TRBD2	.	CASSQLAGGEGYEQYF	TGCGCCAGCAGCCAGCTGGCGGGAGGGGAGGGGTACGAGCAGTACTTC
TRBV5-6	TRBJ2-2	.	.	CASSQGWELFF	TGTGCCAGCAGCCAAGGATGGGAGCTGTTTTTT
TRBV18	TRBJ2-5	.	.	CASSTQETQYF	TGTGCCAGCTCAACACAAGAGACCCAGTACTTC
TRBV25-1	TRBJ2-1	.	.	CASSDQDYNEQFF	TGTGCCAGCAGTGACCAAGATTACAATGAGCAGTTCTTC
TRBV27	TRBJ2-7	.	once	CASSHQGTYYSYEQYF	TGTGCCAGCAGCCATCAGGGGACATACTATTCCTACGAGCAGTACTTC
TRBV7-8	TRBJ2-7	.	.	CASSSLHGANEQYF	TGTGCCAGCAGCTCACTTCATGGGGCCAACGAGCAGTACTTC
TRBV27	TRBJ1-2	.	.	CASSVPGLGGYTF	TGTGCCAGCAGCGTTCCGGGCCTCGGGGGCTACACCTTC
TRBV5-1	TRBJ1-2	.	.	CASSSWEAQGLAYGYTF	TGCGCCAGCAGCTCTTGGGAGGCCCAAGGGCTCGCGTATGGCTACACCTTC